Below are 3 T cell receptor beta chains sequenced from a single sample in a study of vaccination and CD4 T cells after COVID-19. Via MiXCR, TCRdb re-called the PCR reads, giving one row per CDR3 protein. The data contain 15,000 to 17,000 distinct CDR3 sequences, 66% of them seen just once; the ten biggest clones take up more than 0.95%. Sequencing was performed on CD4+ T cells from blood, taken after SARS-CoV-2 vaccination. These receptors all stem from a human donor who had recovered from COVID-19.

The J gene is TRBJ1-2, the V gene TRBV6-5; D not certain. In germline, CDR1 is MNHEY, CDR2 SVGAGI. The CDR3 runs to 15 residues. V lost 2 bases and J 0 bases, leaving 10 bases between the germline ends. Here the CDR3 DNA reads TGTGCCAGCAGTTACAACGGCGGAACTAACTATGGCTACACCTTC. This sequence encodes CASSYNGGTNYGYTF.

This clonotype has just a few counts. V and J are TRBV24-1 and TRBJ2-5, with a weak D call TRBD1 (8 bases). The germline V gene encodes CDR1 KGHDR and CDR2 SFDVKD. The ends were cut back, 6 bases at V and 2 bases at J, with 18 bases in the middle. The CDR3 is 16 residues long. Written as DNA, the CDR3 is TGTGCCACCAGTTTGGGAGGGGACAGGCTTCAAGAGACCCAGTACTTC. Translating gives CATSLGGDRLQETQYF.

The gene calls are TRBV12-3 or TRBV12-4 and TRBJ2-3; no clear D. Trimming shortened V by 10 bases and J by 0 bases, and 14 bases separated the two germline ends. This CDR3 has 14 residues. The CDR3 DNA follows: TGTGCCACCAGAGAGTTGGGGAGCACAGATACGCAGTATTTT. It yields the protein CATRELGSTDTQYF.